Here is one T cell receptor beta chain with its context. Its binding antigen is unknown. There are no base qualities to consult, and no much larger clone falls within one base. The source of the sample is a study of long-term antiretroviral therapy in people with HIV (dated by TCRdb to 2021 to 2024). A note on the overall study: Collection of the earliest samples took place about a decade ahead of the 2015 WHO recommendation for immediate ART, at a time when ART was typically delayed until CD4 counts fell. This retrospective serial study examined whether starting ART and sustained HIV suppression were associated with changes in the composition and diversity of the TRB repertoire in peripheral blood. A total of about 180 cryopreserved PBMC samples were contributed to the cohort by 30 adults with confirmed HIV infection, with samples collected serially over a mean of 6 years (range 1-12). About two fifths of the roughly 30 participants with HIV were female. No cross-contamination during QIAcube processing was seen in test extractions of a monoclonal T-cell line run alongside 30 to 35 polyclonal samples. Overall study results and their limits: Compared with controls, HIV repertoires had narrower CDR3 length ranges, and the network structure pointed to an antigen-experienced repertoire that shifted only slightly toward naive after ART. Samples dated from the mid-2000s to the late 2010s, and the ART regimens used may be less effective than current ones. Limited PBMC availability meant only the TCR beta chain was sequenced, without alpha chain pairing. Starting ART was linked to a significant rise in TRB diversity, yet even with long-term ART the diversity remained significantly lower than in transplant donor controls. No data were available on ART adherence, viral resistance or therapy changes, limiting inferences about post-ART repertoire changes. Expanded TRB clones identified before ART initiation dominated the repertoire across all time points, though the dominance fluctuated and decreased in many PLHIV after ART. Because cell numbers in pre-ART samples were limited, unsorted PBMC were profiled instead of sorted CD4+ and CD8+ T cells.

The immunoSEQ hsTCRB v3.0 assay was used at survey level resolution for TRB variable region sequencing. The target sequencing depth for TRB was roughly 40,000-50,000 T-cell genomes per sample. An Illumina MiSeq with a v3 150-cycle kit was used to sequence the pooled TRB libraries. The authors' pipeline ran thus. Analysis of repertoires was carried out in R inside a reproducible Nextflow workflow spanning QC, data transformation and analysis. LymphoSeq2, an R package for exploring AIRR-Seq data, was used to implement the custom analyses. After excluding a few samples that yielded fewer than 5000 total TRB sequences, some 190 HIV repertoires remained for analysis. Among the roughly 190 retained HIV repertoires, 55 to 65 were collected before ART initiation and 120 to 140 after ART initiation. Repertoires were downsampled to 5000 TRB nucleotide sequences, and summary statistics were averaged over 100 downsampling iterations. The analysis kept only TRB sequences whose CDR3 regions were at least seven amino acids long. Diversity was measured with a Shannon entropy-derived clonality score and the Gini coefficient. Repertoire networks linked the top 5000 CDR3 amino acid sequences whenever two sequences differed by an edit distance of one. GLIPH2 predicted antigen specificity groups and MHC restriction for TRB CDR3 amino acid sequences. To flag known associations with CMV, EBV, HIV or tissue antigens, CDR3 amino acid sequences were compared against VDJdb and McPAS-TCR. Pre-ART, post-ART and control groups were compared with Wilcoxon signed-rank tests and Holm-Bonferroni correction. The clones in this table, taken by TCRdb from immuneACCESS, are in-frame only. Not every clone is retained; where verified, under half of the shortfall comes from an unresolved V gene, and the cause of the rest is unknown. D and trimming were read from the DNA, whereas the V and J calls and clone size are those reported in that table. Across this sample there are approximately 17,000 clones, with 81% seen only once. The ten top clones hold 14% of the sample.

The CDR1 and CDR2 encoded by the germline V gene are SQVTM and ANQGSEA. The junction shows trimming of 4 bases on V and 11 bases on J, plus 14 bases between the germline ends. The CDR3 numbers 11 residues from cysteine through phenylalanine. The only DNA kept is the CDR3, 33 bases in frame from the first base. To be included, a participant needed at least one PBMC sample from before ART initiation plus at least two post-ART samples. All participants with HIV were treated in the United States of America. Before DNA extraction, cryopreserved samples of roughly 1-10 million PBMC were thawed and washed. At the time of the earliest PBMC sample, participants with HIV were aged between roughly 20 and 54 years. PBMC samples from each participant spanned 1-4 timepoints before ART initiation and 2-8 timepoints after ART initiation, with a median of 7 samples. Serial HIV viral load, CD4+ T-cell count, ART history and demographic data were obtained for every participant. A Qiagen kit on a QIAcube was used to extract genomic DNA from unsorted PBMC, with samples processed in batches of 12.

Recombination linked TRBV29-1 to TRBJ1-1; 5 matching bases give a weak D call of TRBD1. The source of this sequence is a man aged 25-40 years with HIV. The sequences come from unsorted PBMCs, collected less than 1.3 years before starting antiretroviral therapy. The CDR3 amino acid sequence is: CSVVGTGVAFF. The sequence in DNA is TGCAGCGTTGTAGGGACTGGGGTCGCTTTCTTT.